This entry is about one TCR beta chain. This specimen belongs to a study of OX40 agonist ivuxolimab in advanced cancers. Overall study context: From roughly 20 to 90 years was the age range, with a mean of roughly 59 years, and 70% to 85% were male. Prior checkpoint blockade (anti-PD-1, anti-PD-L1 or anti-CTLA-4) was permitted; approximately 41% had it.

Sequencing was performed with immunoSEQ multiplex PCR; in TCRdb, only in-frame clones are kept and a portion is missing. Of approximately 75,000 clones in the sample, approximately 87% were seen once. The clonotype was recovered from an adult with an advanced solid tumor such as melanoma, head and neck, liver or kidney cancer. The material sequenced was CD4+ or CD8+ T cells sorted from blood, taken in a trial of the OX40 agonist ivuxolimab.

CDR3 residues: CASGPGSLNTEAFF. CDR3 bases: TGTGCCAGCGGACCAGGGAGCTTGAACACTGAAGCTTTCTTT. The V call is TRBV6-5, the J call TRBJ1-1, with D tentatively TRBD1 (5 bases). This CDR3 has 14 residues. V was shortened by 8 bases and J by 0 bases, with 13 bases between the two germline ends. Germline V gene data show CDR1 as MNHEY and CDR2 as SVGAGI.